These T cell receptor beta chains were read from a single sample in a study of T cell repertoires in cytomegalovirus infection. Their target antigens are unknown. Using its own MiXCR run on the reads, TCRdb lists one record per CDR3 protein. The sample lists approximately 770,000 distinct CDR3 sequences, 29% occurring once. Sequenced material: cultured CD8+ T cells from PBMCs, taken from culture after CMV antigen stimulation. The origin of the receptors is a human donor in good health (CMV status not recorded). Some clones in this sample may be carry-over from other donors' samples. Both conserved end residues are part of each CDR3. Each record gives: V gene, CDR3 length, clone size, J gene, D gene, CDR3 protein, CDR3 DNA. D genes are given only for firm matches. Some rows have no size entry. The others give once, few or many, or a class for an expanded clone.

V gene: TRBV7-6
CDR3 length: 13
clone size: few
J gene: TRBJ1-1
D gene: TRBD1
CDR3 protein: CASSSPEGAGAFF
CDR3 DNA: TGTGCCAGCAGCTCACCGGAGGGGGCCGGAGCTTTCTTT

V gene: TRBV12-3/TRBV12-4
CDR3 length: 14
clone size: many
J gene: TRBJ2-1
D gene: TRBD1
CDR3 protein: CASSYRGLDNEQFF
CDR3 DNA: TGTGCCAGCAGTTACAGGGGGCTTGACAATGAGCAGTTCTTC

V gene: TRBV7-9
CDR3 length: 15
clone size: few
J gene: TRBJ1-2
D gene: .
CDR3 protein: CASSFGGEGLDGYTF
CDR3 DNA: TGTGCCAGCAGCTTTGGGGGCGAGGGGCTCGATGGCTACACCTTC

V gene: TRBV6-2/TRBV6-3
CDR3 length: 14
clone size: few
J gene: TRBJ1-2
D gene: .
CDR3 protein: CATTSHSGGDGYTF
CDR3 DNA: TGTGCCACGACGTCTCACTCCGGGGGCGATGGCTACACCTTC

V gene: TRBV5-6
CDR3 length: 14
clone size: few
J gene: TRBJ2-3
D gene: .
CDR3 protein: CASSFGRASDTQYF
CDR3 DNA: TGTGCCAGCAGTTTCGGCAGGGCATCAGATACGCAGTATTTT

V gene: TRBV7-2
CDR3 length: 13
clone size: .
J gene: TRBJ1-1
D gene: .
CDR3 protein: CASSSPDDTEAFF
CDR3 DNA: TGTGCCAGCAGCTCCCCTGACGACACTGAAGCTTTCTTT

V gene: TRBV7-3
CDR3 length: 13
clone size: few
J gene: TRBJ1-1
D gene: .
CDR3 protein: CASRSPRNTEAFF
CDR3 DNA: TGTGCCAGCAGATCCCCGAGGAACACTGAAGCTTTCTTT

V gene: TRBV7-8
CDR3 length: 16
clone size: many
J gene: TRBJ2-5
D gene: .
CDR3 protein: CASSRPPKGPQETQYF
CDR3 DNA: TGTGCCAGCAGCCGGCCTCCGAAGGGGCCCCAGGAGACCCAGTACTTC

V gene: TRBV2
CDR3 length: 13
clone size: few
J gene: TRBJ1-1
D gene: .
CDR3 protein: CASSERGRAEAFF
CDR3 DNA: TGTGCCAGCAGTGAACGTGGGAGAGCTGAAGCTTTCTTT

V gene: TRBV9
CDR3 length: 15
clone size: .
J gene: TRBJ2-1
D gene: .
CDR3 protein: CASSVGQGSGNEQFF
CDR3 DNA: TGTGCCAGCAGCGTAGGGCAGGGGAGTGGAAATGAGCAGTTCTTC

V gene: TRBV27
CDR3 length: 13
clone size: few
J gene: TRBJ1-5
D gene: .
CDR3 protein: CAIGTSGSQPQHF
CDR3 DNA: TGTGCCATCGGGACCTCAGGCAGTCAGCCCCAGCATTTT

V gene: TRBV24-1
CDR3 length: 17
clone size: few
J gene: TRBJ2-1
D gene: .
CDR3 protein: CATSEHGIRGGYNEQFF
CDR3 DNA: TGTGCCACCAGTGAACACGGAATCAGGGGGGGGTACAATGAGCAGTTCTTC

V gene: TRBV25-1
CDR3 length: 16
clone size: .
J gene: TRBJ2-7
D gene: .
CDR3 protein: CASSDYETVNSYEQYF
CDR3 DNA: TGTGCCAGCAGTGACTACGAGACAGTGAACTCCTACGAGCAGTACTTC

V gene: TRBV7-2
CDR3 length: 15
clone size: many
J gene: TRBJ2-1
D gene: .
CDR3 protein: CASREGFGSYNEQFF
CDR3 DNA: TGTGCCAGCAGGGAGGGGTTCGGCTCCTACAATGAGCAGTTCTTC